The present T cell receptor beta chain was sequenced within a study of human T cells and chemical hapten exposure. Specified time point: patch test 2, 6 weeks after DPC sensitization. Indicated treatment: therapeutic diphenylcyclopropenone sensitization with weekly scalp DPC. The template was total RNA from unfractionated whole blood. TCRdb redid the calling of the RACE reads with MiXCR, one entry per CDR3 protein. The table shows 96,000 or so distinct CDR3 sequences, with about 9.3% occurring only once. CDR3 length: 14 residues. V dropped 4 bases and J dropped 3; count of bases not matched to a gene: 5. The germline V gene has CDR1 SGHNT and CDR2 YYREEE (reference sequence). This clonotype was seen many times.

The clonotype comes from a woman in her 40s with alopecia areata. Some clones in this sample may be carry-over from other donors' samples. V is TRBV5-4 and J is TRBJ2-3; TRBD2 agrees at 7 bases. Sequenced material: whole blood, taken in connection with sensitization to the hapten diphenylcyclopropenone (DPC). CDR3 in DNA: TGTGCCAGCAGCCCCGCGGGGGTTACAGATACGCAGTATTTT. Translation gives CASSPAGVTDTQYF.